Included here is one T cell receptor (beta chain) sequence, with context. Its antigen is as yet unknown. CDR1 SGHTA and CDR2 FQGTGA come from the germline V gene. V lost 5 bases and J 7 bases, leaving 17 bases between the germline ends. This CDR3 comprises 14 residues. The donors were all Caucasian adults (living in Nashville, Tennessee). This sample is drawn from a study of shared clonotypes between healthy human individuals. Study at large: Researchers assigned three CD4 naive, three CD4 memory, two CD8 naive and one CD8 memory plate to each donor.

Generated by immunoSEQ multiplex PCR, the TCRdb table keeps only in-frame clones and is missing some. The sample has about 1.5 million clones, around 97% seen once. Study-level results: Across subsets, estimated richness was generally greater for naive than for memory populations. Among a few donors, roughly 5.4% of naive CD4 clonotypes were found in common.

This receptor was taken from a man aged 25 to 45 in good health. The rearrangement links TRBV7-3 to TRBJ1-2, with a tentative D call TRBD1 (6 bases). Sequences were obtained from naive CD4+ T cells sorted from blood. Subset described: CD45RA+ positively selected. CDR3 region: CASSPSDRFLGYTF. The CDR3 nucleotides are TGTGCCAGCAGCCCCTCGGACAGATTTCTTGGCTACACCTTC.